This T cell receptor (beta chain) was identified during a study of blood T cell repertoires in COVID-19 (dated by TCRdb to 2020 to 2022). A note on the overall study: Samples from collaborators originated in the United States, Italy and Spain and spanned both the acute and convalescent phases of COVID-19. The prospective study material was composed of cDNA or gDNA derived from T cells, B-cell-depleted T cells, or PBMCs. Deeply sampled blood TCRbeta repertoires from subjects exposed to, actively infected with, or recovered from COVID-19 were included in the dataset. The repertoires were made available in a free public database intended to serve as a resource for research on the immune response to SARS-CoV-2. The samples were drawn from the first 160 participants of the ongoing ImmuneRACE study and from about 1,200 subjects provided by 6 global collaborators. Sample metadata almost always included a de-identified subject ID, COVID-19 status, age in years and sex. Where available, HLA class I and class II types were obtained from metadata supplied by the sample provider rather than from assay-based typing.

For CDR1 and CDR2, the germline V gene lists SGHNT and YENEEA. The V end loses 0 bases and the J end loses 5 bases, and a stretch of 11 bases separates them. Measured from the cysteine to the phenylalanine, the CDR3 is 16 residues long. Of the read, only the CDR3 DNA is kept; its 48 bases are in frame from base 1. The collaborating institutions used their own protocols to collect whole blood in K2EDTA tubes. Collaborator samples were shipped for TCRbeta analysis as frozen whole blood, isolated PBMCs, or DNA extracted from either sample type. The investigation overall reported the following: How much clinical and demographic metadata was included differed by source and by participant, and the metadata was provided uncurated.

The immunoSEQ Assay, a bias-controlled multiplex PCR, was used to amplify TCRbeta CDR3 regions from genomic DNA. In the paper's pipeline: Within the assay, amplification of reference gene primers was used to estimate how many nucleated cells each sample contained. To quantify the absolute abundance of each unique TCRbeta CDR3 rearrangement, sequence reads were collapsed and filtered. Productive Simpson clonality was computed per sample as the square root of Simpson's diversity index over productive rearrangements. Drawn from immuneACCESS, this table holds only the in-frame rearrangements with V and J called that TCRdb kept. Clones are partly lost; checked studies trace under half to an unresolved V gene and leave the rest unexplained. V, J and clone size reflect that table, while D and trimming were determined from the DNA. Recorded for this sample are about 150,000 clones; around 87% of them occurred a single time. Of the sample, about 16% is held by the ten largest clones.

Concerning this clone: Its specific antigen is unknown. No base qualities exist here, and no much larger clone lies one base off it.

This chain is built from TRBV11-3 and TRBJ1-6; the D region possibly corresponds to TRBD1 (6 bases align). Sample: peripheral blood. The clonotype was recovered from a woman in her thirties or forties with acute or convalescent COVID-19. The sequence in DNA is TGTGCCAGCAGCTTAGATCAGTGGGGGCATAATTCACCCCTCCACTTT. Translated, this is CASSLDQWGHNSPLHF.